This T cell receptor (beta chain) was identified during a study of response to subunit inactivated influenza vaccine. This clonotype was recorded many times. Its antigen is unidentified. V was shortened by 4 bases and J by 0 bases, with 16 bases between the two germline ends. Per the germline V gene, CDR1 is SGHAT and CDR2 is FQDESV (reference sequence). CDR3 length: 18 residues. Each CDR3 protein is one row after TCRdb ran MiXCR on the RT-PCR reads. The sample has about 500,000 distinct CDR3 sequences, 13% seen once. Overall study findings and caveats: The study's authors posited that every seasonal influenza vaccination enlists few new T cells.

The receptor's source is a man aged 50-59 years who received an inactivated influenza vaccine. J is TRBJ2-6 and V is TRBV11-1; weak D call: TRBD1 (5 bases). The sequenced sample was PBMCs from blood, obtained 35 to 45 days after vaccination. For the CDR3, the DNA is TGTGCCAGCAGCTCCTCTGTCTCAGGGAACTCTGGGGCCAACGTCCTGACTTTC. Translated: CASSSSVSGNSGANVLTF. Filled out from reference TRBV11-1 and TRBJ2-6, the complete variable domain reads EAEVAQSPRYKITEKSQAVAFWCDPISGHATLYWYRQILGQGPELLVQFQDESVVDDSQLPKDRFSAERLKGVDSTLKIQPAELGDSAMYLCASSSSVSGNSGANVLTFGAGSRLTVL.